The 24 T cell receptor beta chains below were found in one sample sequenced in a study of blood T cell repertoires in COVID-19. Here immunoSEQ multiplex PCR was the method, and the copy in TCRdb shows in-frame clones only, minus some. The data show about 80,000 clones, with 75% to 90% seen just once and around 29% held by the top ten. Sequencing used peripheral blood. The origin of the receptors is a human donor in a cohort sampled during active COVID-19.

The chain couples TRBV6-6 to TRBJ1-4; a possible D gene is TRBD1 (5 bases). CDR3 length: 14 residues. Germline CDR1 is MNHNY and CDR2 is SVGAGI (reference sequence). Trimming took 10 bases from V and 1 from J, leaving 13 bases between them. Here the CDR3 DNA reads TGTGCCATTTCCCAGGGAAGAACTAATGAAAAACTGTTTTTT. Its translation: CAISQGRTNEKLFF.

The chain carries TRBV7-8 and TRBJ2-3; no reliable D call. CDR3 size: 15 residues. Germline CDR1 SGHVS, CDR2 FQNEAQ. V was shortened by 3 bases and J by 1 base, with 11 bases between the two germline ends. The CDR3 loop reads CASSLSPTGTDTQYF. Here the CDR3 DNA reads TGTGCCAGCAGCTTGTCCCCTACTGGCACAGATACGCAGTATTTT.

The rearrangement uses TRBV7-3 and TRBJ2-1, with 7 bases matching TRBD1. The V segment lost 2 bases and the J segment 4 bases; nucleotides outside the gene matches: 5. This CDR3 has 15 residues. Looked up from germline, CDR1 is SGHTA and CDR2 is FQGTGA. The CDR3 region is CASSLPRTGYNEQFF. The DNA of the CDR3 is TGTGCCAGCAGCTTACCTAGGACAGGTTACAATGAGCAGTTCTTC.

This chain uses TRBV5-1 with TRBJ1-1; D uncertain. The CDR3 runs 14 residues. The V gene lost 6 bases and the J gene lost 0 bases, with 12 bases spanning the gap. CDR1 is SGHRS, CDR2 YFSETQ, per germline. The CDR3 DNA reads as TGCGCCAGCAAGTCCATGACTTTGAACACTGAAGCTTTCTTT. This encodes CASKSMTLNTEAFF.

The chain joins TRBV7-6 to TRBJ2-7; 8 nucleotides align to TRBD1. Germline values: CDR1 SGHVS, CDR2 FNYEAQ. V gave up 3 bases and J gave up 2 bases; unmatched junction bases: 3. The CDR3 runs to 14 residues. CDR3 residues: CASSFAGQAYEQYF. Here the CDR3 DNA reads TGTGCCAGCAGCTTCGCGGGACAGGCCTACGAGCAGTACTTC.

The chain has TRBV2 and TRBJ2-1; D is perhaps TRBD2 (7 bases). This CDR3 spans 15 amino acids. Between the trimmed V and J ends, which lost 4 bases and 4 bases, there was a span of 14 bases. The germline V gene encodes CDR1 SNHLY and CDR2 FYNNEI. The CDR3 coding sequence is TGTGCCAGCAGTGTGGAAAGGGGGGGATACAATGAGCAGTTCTTC. It codes for CASSVERGGYNEQFF.

The chain joins TRBV28 to TRBJ1-6, with TRBD1 matching over 7 bases. V shed 6 bases and J 7 bases; nucleotides not matched to a gene: 6. CDR1 MDHEN and CDR2 SYDVKM come from the germline V gene. The CDR3 loop spans 14 amino acids. As DNA, the CDR3 is TGTGCCAGCAGCCCCTCGGACAGGAATTCACCCCTCCACTTT. Encoded protein: CASSPSDRNSPLHF.

This chain uses TRBV18 with TRBJ1-6; 7 bases align to TRBD1. The CDR3 is 14 residues long. The V and J ends lost 4 bases and 9 bases, in that order; junction bases with no gene match: 6. CDR1 is KGHSH and CDR2 is LQKENI in the germline V gene. The CDR3 bases are TGTGCCAGCTCACTCAGGGGGGTTCTTTCACCCCTCCACTTT. As protein: CASSLRGVLSPLHF.

The table lists this clone with a count of one. In nucleotides, the CDR3 is TGTGCCAGCAGCTTGGCAGGCTTGAGCTCCTACAATGAGCAGTTCTTC. It encodes CASSLAGLSSYNEQFF. The chain is built from TRBV5-5 and TRBJ2-1; D not resolved. This CDR3 contains 16 residues. Deletions cut 0 bases from V and 0 bases from J, with 10 bases between. Germline V CDR1 and CDR2: SGHKS, YYEKEE (reference sequence).

This rearrangement joins TRBV7-6 to TRBJ2-1; possibly TRBD2 for D (6 bases). The V gene's germline CDR1 is SGHVS and CDR2 FNYEAQ. V shed 2 bases and J shed 8 bases, with 16 bases lying between them. CDR3 length: 15 residues. As DNA, the CDR3 is TGTGCCAGCAGCTTATCTGTCCCGGGGGTGGATGAGCAGTTCTTC. This translates into CASSLSVPGVDEQFF.

The chain couples TRBV18 to TRBJ1-1; 9 bases are a match to TRBD1. Trimming at V came to 4 bases and at J to 5 bases, leaving 11 bases not matched to a gene. Looked up from germline, CDR1 is KGHSH and CDR2 is LQKENI. The CDR3 totals 16 residues. Here the CDR3 reads CASSLSGQGTRTEAFF. CDR3 bases: TGTGCCAGCTCACTGTCCGGACAGGGGACGAGGACTGAAGCTTTCTTT.

V gene TRBV5-5 combines with J gene TRBJ2-7, with a possible D match to TRBD1 (5 bases). Germline lookup yields CDR1 SGHKS and CDR2 YYEKEE (reference sequence). The CDR3 is 13 amino acids. Trimming took off 0 bases at V and 3 bases at J, with 7 bases between the two ends. The CDR3 loop is CASSLGGDYEQYF. The CDR3 DNA reads as TGTGCCAGCAGCTTGGGGGGCGACTACGAGCAGTACTTC.

J is TRBJ2-7 and V is TRBV5-1; 7 nucleotides agree with TRBD1. Looked up from germline, CDR1 is SGHRS and CDR2 is YFSETQ. With 4 bases clipped from V and 0 bases from J, the junction kept 10 bases outside the gene matches. The CDR3 extends over 16 amino acids. CDR3 region: CASSAPDRWSSYEQYF. The CDR3 nucleotides read TGCGCCAGCAGCGCACCGGACAGGTGGAGCTCCTACGAGCAGTACTTC. Drawing the rest from reference TRBV5-1 and TRBJ2-7, the complete variable domain is KAGVTQTPRYLIKTRGQQVTLSCSPISGHRSVSWYQQTPGQGLQFLFEYFSETQRNKGNFPGRFSGRQFSNSRSEMNVSTLELGDSALYLCASSAPDRWSSYEQYFGPGTRLTVT.

This clone was seen more than once but under ten times. The chain combines TRBV6-5 with TRBJ1-4; 9 bases match TRBD1. Germline V gives CDR1 MNHEY, CDR2 SVGAGI. The CDR3 spans 15 residues. DNA of the CDR3: TGTGCAGCAGTCAATCCGACAGGGGGAAGAGAAAAACTGTTTTTT. This translates into CAAVNPTGGREKLFF.

J is TRBJ2-3 and V is TRBV12-5; 9 bases map to TRBD1. The V and J ends lost 10 bases and 1 base, in that order; junction bases with no gene match: 18. Germline V gives CDR1 LGHNT, CDR2 FRNRAP. The CDR3 extends over 18 amino acids. Here the CDR3 reads CATRESGQGLYGTDTQYF. The CDR3, as DNA: TGTGCTACCAGAGAGTCGGGACAGGGTCTTTACGGCACAGATACGCAGTATTTT.

The table lists this clone with a count of one. This chain links TRBV15 with TRBJ1-3; D is uncertain. V lost 0 bases to trimming and J lost 0 bases, with 12 bases between them. CDR1 LNHNV and CDR2 YYDKDF come from the germline V gene (reference sequence). This CDR3 has 17 amino acids. Here the CDR3 reads CATSRDQETVSGNTIYF. DNA of the CDR3: TGTGCCACCAGCAGAGATCAGGAAACCGTCTCTGGAAACACCATATATTTT. Complete variable domain (other parts from reference TRBV15 and TRBJ1-3): DAMVIQNPRYQVTQFGKPVTLSCSQTLNHNVMYWYQQKSSQAPKLLFHYYDKDFNNEADTPDNFQSRRPNTSFCFLDIRSPGLGDTAMYLCATSRDQETVSGNTIYFGEGSWLTVV.

The chain joins TRBV19 to TRBJ2-1; D is possibly TRBD1 (6 bases). The V gene's germline CDR1 is LNHDA and CDR2 SQIVND (reference sequence). V was shortened by 4 bases and J by 2 bases, with 15 bases between the two germline ends. This CDR3 is 16 amino acids long. The CDR3 DNA is TGTGCCAGTAGTAGGAAGACAGGCATGGCCTACAATGAGCAGTTCTTC. This codes for CASSRKTGMAYNEQFF.

This rearrangement joins TRBV7-9 to TRBJ2-5; 7 positions agree with TRBD1. The germline V gene has CDR1 SEHNR and CDR2 FQNEAQ (reference sequence). The CDR3 is 14 residues long. With 2 bases clipped from V and 3 bases from J, the junction kept 3 bases outside the gene matches. This chain's CDR3 is CASSLSTGEETQYF. The CDR3 DNA follows: TGTGCCAGCAGCTTATCCACAGGGGAAGAGACCCAGTACTTC. Variable domain in full (rest from reference TRBV7-9 and TRBJ2-5): DTGVSQNPRHKITKRGQNVTFRCDPISEHNRLYWYRQTLGQGPEFLTYFQNEAQLEKSRLLSDRFSAERPKGSFSTLEIQRTEQGDSAMYLCASSLSTGEETQYFGPGTRLLVL.

This clone came up many times. The chain couples TRBV19 to TRBJ1-5; no clear D. The CDR3 extends over 15 amino acids. Trimming removed 7 bases at V and 0 bases at J, with 13 bases between. CDR1 and CDR2 from the germline V gene are LNHDA and SQIVND (reference sequence). CDR3 region: CASTLGGNSNQPQHF. CDR3 bases: TGTGCCAGTACCCTTGGAGGGAATAGCAATCAGCCCCAGCATTTT.

The J gene is TRBJ2-2, the V gene TRBV5-1; maybe TRBD1 (6 bases). Germline V gene lookup returns CDR1 SGHRS and CDR2 YFSETQ. Trimming took off 0 bases at V and 4 bases at J, with 16 bases between the two ends. CDR3 length equals 17 residues. CDR3 protein: CASSLGLGAAITGELFF. As DNA, the CDR3 is TGCGCCAGCAGCTTGGGGTTGGGGGCGGCGATCACCGGGGAGCTGTTTTTT.

The chain is built from TRBV5-1 and TRBJ1-2; TRBD1 agrees at 9 bases. The CDR3 is made up of 15 amino acids. Unmatched junction bases numbered 5, after V lost 0 bases and J lost 5 bases. Germline-derived CDR1 and CDR2 are SGHRS and YFSETQ. The CDR3 DNA reads as TGCGCCAGCAGCTTGGCGACAGGGGGAGGTTATGGCTACACCTTC. Amino acids: CASSLATGGGYGYTF.

This chain joins TRBV6-5 and TRBJ2-7, with D possibly being TRBD2 (6 bases). Germline V gene data show CDR1 as MNHEY and CDR2 as SVGAGI. The germline V and J ends were trimmed by 0 bases and 6 bases, with 15 bases remaining between them. CDR3 length: 15 residues. CDR3 residues: CASSYSPPGVAEQYF. The CDR3 coding sequence is TGTGCCAGCAGTTACTCCCCGCCGGGGGTCGCCGAGCAGTACTTC.

This rearrangement joins TRBV24-1 to TRBJ2-5; D is perhaps TRBD2 (5 bases). The CDR3 totals 14 residues. The V gene lost 4 bases and the J gene lost 5 bases, with 13 bases spanning the gap. Germline CDR1 is KGHDR and CDR2 is SFDVKD. CDR3 nucleotide sequence: TGTGCCACCAGTGAATGGGGAGTTGGGGAGACCCAGTACTTC. It codes for CATSEWGVGETQYF.

The chain couples TRBV19 to TRBJ2-6; a weak D match, TRBD2 (5 bases). Looked up from germline, CDR1 is LNHDA and CDR2 is SQIVND (reference sequence). CDR3 length: 13 amino acids. V lost 7 bases to trimming and J lost 2 bases, with 6 bases between them. CDR3 in DNA: TGTGCCAGTACGCGGGCTGGGGCCAACGTCCTGACTTTC. This codes for CASTRAGANVLTF.